This TCR beta chain stems from a study of stem cell transplantation in POMP-related autoinflammatory disease. On the study more broadly: Pre-transplant patients had naive-skewed CD4+ T cells and few CD8+ T cells. DNA chimerism showed 100% graft donor engraftment of neutrophils and platelets through one year.

In regard to this clone: Its specificity is not known.

Germline V gives CDR1 WSHSY, CDR2 SAAADI. This CDR3 is built from 15 residues. With 0 bases removed from V and 6 bases from J, the gap between germline ends came to 14 bases. Whole-study results and caveats: Across all analyzed T-cell subsets, patients with PRAID tended toward reduced diversity and increased clonality.

Here immunoSEQ multiplex PCR was the method, and the copy in TCRdb shows in-frame clones only, minus some. The repertoire consists of about 8,600 clones, with over 75% occurring once and the leading ten covering around an eighth. The source of this sequence is a human patient with POMP-related autoinflammation and immune dysregulation (PRAID). The graft donor may have given rise to some T cells. V is TRBV10-2 and J is TRBJ1-2; TRBD1 might be the D (5 bases). Sequenced material: CD8+ T cells from PBMCs, taken after stem cell transplantation. Here the CDR3 DNA reads TGCGCCAGCAGTGAGTCGAGGCAGGGTGTAAATGGCTACACCTTC. This gives the protein CASSESRQGVNGYTF.